The 5 T cell receptor beta chains below were found in one sample sequenced in a study of beta chain features in type 1 diabetes. The isolated RNA, all of it, was reverse transcribed, so expressed TCRB transcripts were what got sequenced. Only in-frame clones appear in the TCRdb table, and some are missing; sequencing was by immunoSEQ multiplex PCR. The table records roughly 500,000 clones, more than 9.5% of them present only once. The sample comprised naive CD4+ T cells from blood. These receptors came from a woman between 18 and 30 years old in good health.

This clone was picked up a small number of times. The chain joins TRBV9 to TRBJ2-3, with TRBD2 matching over 9 bases. The CDR3 extends over 16 amino acids. The V gene's germline CDR1 is SGDLS and CDR2 YYNGEE. Trimming took 3 bases from V and 1 from J; bases not matched to a gene: 6. The CDR3 here is CASSETSGLRTDTQYF. CDR3 nucleotide sequence: TGTGCCAGCAGCGAAACTAGCGGGCTACGCACAGATACGCAGTATTTT.

The V and J genes are TRBV14 and TRBJ2-3; 10 bases agree with TRBD2. The CDR3 contains 15 residues. CDR1 is SGHDN and CDR2 is FVKESK in the germline V gene. With 1 base clipped from V and 7 bases from J, the junction kept 5 bases outside the gene matches. The CDR3 spells CASSQGAGGPNTQYF. In DNA form, the CDR3 reads TGTGCCAGCAGCCAAGGAGCGGGAGGGCCGAATACGCAGTATTTT.

The V gene is TRBV4-1, the J gene TRBJ2-1; the D gene is possibly TRBD2 (7 bases). Trimming pared 1 base from V and 8 bases from J, leaving 18 bases between. CDR1 is MGHRA and CDR2 is YSYEKL in the germline V gene. CDR3 size: 16 residues. Here the CDR3 reads CASSQVPGGPRDEQFF. CDR3 coding DNA: TGCGCCAGCAGCCAAGTCCCGGGGGGCCCTAGGGATGAGCAGTTCTTC.

This clone was seen a few times. V and J are TRBV6-6 and TRBJ2-5; D unresolved. Trimming cost V 10 bases and J 3 bases, with 6 bases left between them. The germline gives CDR1 MNHNY, CDR2 SVGAGI (reference sequence). The length of the CDR3 is 10 residues. The CDR3, as DNA: TGTGCCACCCAAAAAGAGACCCAGTACTTC. Translation: CATQKETQYF.

This clone showed up just a few times. V gene TRBV18 combines with J gene TRBJ2-1; tentative D call: TRBD2 (6 bases). Germline values: CDR1 KGHSH, CDR2 LQKENI. This CDR3 spans 14 amino acids. The V end was cut by 3 bases, the J end by 6 bases, with 12 bases between. The CDR3 reads CASSPAGLSNEQFF. The CDR3 DNA reads TGTGCCAGCTCACCGGCAGGACTAAGCAATGAGCAGTTCTTC. Together with reference TRBV18 and TRBJ2-1, the CDR3 gives the full variable domain: NAGVMQNPRHLVRRRGQEARLRCSPMKGHSHVYWYRQLPEEGLKFMVYLQKENIIDESGMPKERFSAEFPKEGPSILRIQQVVRGDSAAYFCASSPAGLSNEQFFGPGTRLTVL.